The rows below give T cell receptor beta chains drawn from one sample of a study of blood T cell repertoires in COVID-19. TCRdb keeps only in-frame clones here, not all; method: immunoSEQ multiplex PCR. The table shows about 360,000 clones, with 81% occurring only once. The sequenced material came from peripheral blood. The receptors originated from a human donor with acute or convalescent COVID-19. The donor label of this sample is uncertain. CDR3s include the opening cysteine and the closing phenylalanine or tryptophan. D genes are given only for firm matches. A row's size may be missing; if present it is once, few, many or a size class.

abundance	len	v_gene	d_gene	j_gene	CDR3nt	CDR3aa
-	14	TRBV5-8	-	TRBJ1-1	TGTGCCAGCAGCTATCGCAGGGGTGTCTCTTCGGCTTTCTTT	CASSYRRGVSSAFF
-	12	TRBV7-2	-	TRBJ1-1	TGTGCCAGCAGCCTACGACAGACCGAAGCTTTCTTT	CASSLRQTEAFF
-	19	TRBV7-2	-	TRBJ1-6	TGTGCCAGCAGCGTCGTCAAGCTTACCATGAAAATCTTGAGATCACCCCTCCACTTT	CASSVVKLTMKILRSPLHF
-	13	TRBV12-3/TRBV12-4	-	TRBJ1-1	TGTGCCAGCAGGGGGACATGGAACACTGAAGCTTTCTTT	CASRGTWNTEAFF
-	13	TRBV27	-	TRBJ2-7	TGTGCCAGCGGAAGGACTCCTAATTACGAGCAGTACTTC	CASGRTPNYEQYF
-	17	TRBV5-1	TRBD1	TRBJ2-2	TGCGCCAGCAGCTTAGCTTCCGGACAGGGATCCACCGGGGAGCTGTTTTTT	CASSLASGQGSTGELFF
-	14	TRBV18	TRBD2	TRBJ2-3	TGTGCCAGCTCACCACCAATCGAACTAGCGGCGCAGTATTTT	CASSPPIELAAQYF
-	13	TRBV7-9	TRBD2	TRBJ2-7	TGTGCCAGCAGCTTAGTCGGGGGAGGGGAGCAGTACTTC	CASSLVGGGEQYF
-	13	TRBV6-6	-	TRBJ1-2	TGTGCCAGCAGTTCTCAGCGGTCCTATGGCTACACCTTC	CASSSQRSYGYTF
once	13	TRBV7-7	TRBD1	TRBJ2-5	TGTGCCAGCAGCCCTGACAGGGAAGGGACCCAGTACTTC	CASSPDREGTQYF
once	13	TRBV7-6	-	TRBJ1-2	TGTGCCAGCAGCCGTGGACAGCGAGATGGCTACACCTTC	CASSRGQRDGYTF
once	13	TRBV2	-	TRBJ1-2	TGTGCCAGCAATCCGACAGCCTTCTATGGCTACACCTTC	CASNPTAFYGYTF
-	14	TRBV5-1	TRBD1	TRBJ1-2	TGCGCCAGCAGCACAGGGGAGGTAGGCTATGGCTACACCTTC	CASSTGEVGYGYTF
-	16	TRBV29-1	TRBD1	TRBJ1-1	TGCAGCGTCCCCGGGACAGGGGGCAGGAGGAACACTGAAGCTTTCTTT	CSVPGTGGRRNTEAFF
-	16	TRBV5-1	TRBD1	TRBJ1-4	TGCGCCAGCAGTTACAGGGGCGGGAATCCTGGAGAAAAACTGTTTTTT	CASSYRGGNPGEKLFF
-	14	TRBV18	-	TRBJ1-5	TGTGCCAGCGCAGGGGAGAGGGACAATCAGCCCCAGCATTTT	CASAGERDNQPQHF
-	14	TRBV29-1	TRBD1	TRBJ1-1	TGCAGCGTTGAGAAGGACAGGGGAGTAACTGAAGCTTTCTTT	CSVEKDRGVTEAFF
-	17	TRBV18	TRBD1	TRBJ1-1	TGTGCCAGCTCACCACCCGCAGGGGGCGCGATGGGCACTGAAGCTTTCTTT	CASSPPAGGAMGTEAFF
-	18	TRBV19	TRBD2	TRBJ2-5	TGTGCCAGTAGTATCTCAGCCGGGACTAGCGGTTACCAAGAGACCCAGTACTTC	CASSISAGTSGYQETQYF
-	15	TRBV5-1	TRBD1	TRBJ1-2	TGCGCCAGCAGCTTGGCGACAGGGGTGGAGTATGGCTACACCTTC	CASSLATGVEYGYTF
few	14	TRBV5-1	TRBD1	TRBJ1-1	TGCGCCAGCAGTCGCCGGGACAGGGCCACTGAAGCTTTCTTT	CASSRRDRATEAFF
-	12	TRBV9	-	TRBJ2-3	TGTGCCAGCAGCGCCTACACAGATACGCAGTATTTT	CASSAYTDTQYF
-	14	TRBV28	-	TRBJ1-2	TGTGCCAGCAGTTCCAACCGGGGGAACTATGGCTACACCTTC	CASSSNRGNYGYTF
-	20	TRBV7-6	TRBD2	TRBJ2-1	TGTGCCAGCAGCTTACAACTAGCGGGGGGCCTCCAAGCAACCTACAATGAGCAGTTCTTC	CASSLQLAGGLQATYNEQFF
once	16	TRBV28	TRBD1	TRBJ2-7	TGTGCCAGCAGACCCGTAGGGACAGGGGGTGACTACGAGCAGTACTTC	CASRPVGTGGDYEQYF
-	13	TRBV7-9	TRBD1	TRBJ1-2	TGTGCCAGCAGCTTTGAGACAGGGGGAGGTCGAACCTTC	CASSFETGGGRTF
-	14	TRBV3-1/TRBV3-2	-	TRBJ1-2	TGTGCCAGCAGCCTGCGACATGCGAACTATGGCTACACCTTC	CASSLRHANYGYTF